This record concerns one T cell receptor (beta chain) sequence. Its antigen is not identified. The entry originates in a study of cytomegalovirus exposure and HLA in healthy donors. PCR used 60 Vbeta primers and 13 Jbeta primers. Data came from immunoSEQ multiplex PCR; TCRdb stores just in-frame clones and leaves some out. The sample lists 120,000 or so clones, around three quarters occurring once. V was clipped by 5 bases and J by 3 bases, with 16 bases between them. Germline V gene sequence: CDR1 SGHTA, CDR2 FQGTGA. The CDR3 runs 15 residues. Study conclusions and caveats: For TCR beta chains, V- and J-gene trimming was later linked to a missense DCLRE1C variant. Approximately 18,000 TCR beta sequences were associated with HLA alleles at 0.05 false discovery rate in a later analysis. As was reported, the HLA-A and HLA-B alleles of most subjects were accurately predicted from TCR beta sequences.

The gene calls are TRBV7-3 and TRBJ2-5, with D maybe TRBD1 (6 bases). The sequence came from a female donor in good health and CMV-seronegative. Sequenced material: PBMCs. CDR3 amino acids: CASSLQGRGEETQYF. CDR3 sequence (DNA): TGTGCCAGCAGCCTACAGGGACGTGGCGAAGAGACCCAGTACTTC. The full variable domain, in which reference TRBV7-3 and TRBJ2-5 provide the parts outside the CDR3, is GAGVSQTPSNKVTEKGKYVELRCDPISGHTALYWYRQSLGQGPEFLIYFQGTGAADDSGLPNDRFFAVRPEGSVSTLKIQRTERGDSAVYLCASSLQGRGEETQYFGPGTRLLVL.